A single sample gave rise to the 10 T cell receptor beta chains below, sequenced in a study. TCRdb independently ran MiXCR on the RT-PCR reads; one entry per CDR3 protein. The sample holds approximately 720,000 distinct CDR3 sequences, over 12% seen once. The material sequenced was memory CD4+ T cells from blood. These receptors came from a female donor in good health, serving as a healthy control.

This clonotype was counted between two and nine times. The CDR3 DNA sequence: TGTGCCAGCAGCTTCGCGGGAGGCCCTTTGTACGAGCAGTACTTC. This codes for CASSFAGGPLYEQYF. J is TRBJ2-7 and V is TRBV7-2, with 8 bases matching TRBD2. The CDR3 runs to 15 residues. V was clipped by 3 bases and J by 4 bases; unmatched bases: 8. Germline-derived CDR1 and CDR2 are SGHTA and FQGNSA.

A few counts support this clonotype. The J gene is TRBJ1-4, the V gene TRBV6-5; D is unresolved. Germline loops: CDR1 MNHEY, CDR2 SVGAGI. This CDR3 is built from 17 residues. V gave up 5 bases and J gave up 2 bases, with 18 bases separating them. The CDR3 protein is CASSNGPSFGTNEKLFF. The CDR3 DNA follows: TGTGCCAGCAGTAACGGACCTTCTTTTGGGACTAATGAAAAACTGTTTTTT.

This clonotype was seen only a few times. This rearrangement joins TRBV11-2 to TRBJ2-3; the match to TRBD1 covers 7 bases. V shed 5 bases, J shed 10 bases, and the junction held 12 bases outside the gene matches. The CDR3 runs to 14 residues. Germline CDR1 SGHAT, CDR2 FQNNGV. The CDR3 DNA reads TGTGCCAGCAGCCAAGACAGGGACGGAAGCTCGCAGTATTTT. Translated, it gives CASSQDRDGSSQYF.

This chain connects TRBV9 to TRBJ1-1; 10 nucleotides match TRBD1. In germline, CDR1 is SGDLS, CDR2 YYNGEE. Trimming at V came to 4 bases and at J to 3 bases, leaving 6 bases not matched to a gene. CDR3 size: 15 residues. The CDR3 loop is CASSLTGGAYTEAFF. The CDR3 coding sequence is TGTGCCAGCAGCTTGACAGGGGGCGCATACACTGAAGCTTTCTTT.

The chain uses TRBV7-9 and TRBJ1-1; perhaps TRBD1 as D (6 bases). CDR3 length equals 13 residues. V lost 5 bases and J 3 bases, leaving 10 bases between the germline ends. In germline, CDR1 is SEHNR, CDR2 FQNEAQ (reference sequence). The chain's CDR3 is CASSVTGYTEAFF. The CDR3 DNA reads TGTGCCAGCAGCGTAACAGGGTACACTGAAGCTTTCTTT. Filled out from reference TRBV7-9 and TRBJ1-1, the complete variable domain reads DTGVSQNPRHKITKRGQNVTFRCDPISEHNRLYWYRQTLGQGPEFLTYFQNEAQLEKSRLLSDRFSAERPKGSFSTLEIQRTEQGDSAMYLCASSVTGYTEAFFGQGTRLTVV.

This clonotype was counted only a few times. The gene calls are TRBV7-2 and TRBJ1-5; 10 positions agree with TRBD1. V shed 1 base and J 2 bases; nucleotides not matched to a gene: 5. The CDR3 runs to 17 residues. Germline CDR1 is SGHTA and CDR2 is FQGNSA. The CDR3 nucleotides are TGTGCCAGCAGCTTAGTAGGGACAGGGGCCGGCAATCAGCCCCAGCATTTT. Encoded protein: CASSLVGTGAGNQPQHF.

This clonotype was counted a few times. CDR3 amino acids: CSANDGADTQYF. DNA for the CDR3: TGCAGTGCTAACGACGGGGCAGATACGCAGTATTTT. The rearrangement joins TRBV20-1 to TRBJ2-3; the D gene is possibly TRBD2 (5 bases). The CDR3 is made up of 12 amino acids. Between the trimmed V and J ends, which lost 4 bases and 4 bases, there was a span of 9 bases. Germline CDR1 is DFQATT and CDR2 is SNEGSKA (reference sequence).

In its sample, this clonotype was seen a few times. This CDR3 fails to terminate in the conserved phenylalanine or tryptophan, so it likely reflects a read error. No DNA is shown, since the ends of the CDR3 on it are uncertain; the CDR3 is the one TCRdb lists. The chain couples TRBV9 to TRBJ1-2. Germline V CDR1 and CDR2: SGDLS, YYNGEE. Termini included, the CDR3 measures 11 amino acids. The CDR3: CASSVAREGLI.

This clonotype was counted a few times. V gene TRBV7-2 combines with J gene TRBJ1-1; no firm D call. CDR3 length: 13 amino acids. Germline V lookup: CDR1 SGHTA, CDR2 FQGNSA. V was clipped by 7 bases and J by 1 base, with 10 bases between them. The CDR3 nucleotides are TGTGCCAGCACCCTAGAACGGAACACTGAAGCTTTCTTT. The encoded protein is CASTLERNTEAFF.

This clonotype was seen at least ten times. V and J are TRBV12-3 or TRBV12-4 and TRBJ1-1; 8 positions agree with TRBD1. V shed 4 bases, J shed 1 base, and the junction held 2 bases outside the gene matches. There are 14 residues in the CDR3. CDR3 nucleotide sequence: TGTGCCAGCAGTTACAGGGGGTGGAACACTGAAGCTTTCTTT. Translating gives CASSYRGWNTEAFF.